The 18 T cell receptor beta chains below all came from one sample that was sequenced in a study of memory CD4+ T cells and cytomegalovirus serostatus. The sort gate was single viable CD3+CD4+CD8-CD45RO+ cells for memory CD4+ T cells. TCRdb keeps only in-frame clones here, not all; method: immunoSEQ multiplex PCR. This table holds tens of thousands of clones, about three quarters found once. Sequenced material: memory CD4+ T cells from blood. These receptors were obtained from an adult in good health and CMV-seropositive.

This rearrangement joins TRBV5-1 to TRBJ1-2; TRBD1 aligns across 8 bases. Germline CDR1 is SGHRS and CDR2 is YFSETQ. The CDR3 has 18 residues. V lost 3 bases and J lost 2; bases outside the gene matches: 15. In DNA, the CDR3 is TGCGCCAGCAGCTATATTAGGGACAGGATGTTGGGGAACTATGGCTACACCTTC. It is translated as CASSYIRDRMLGNYGYTF.

About this clone itself: The sample carries other DNA sequences with the same CDR3. This chain links TRBV7-9 with TRBJ2-7, with 7 bases that match TRBD1. Germline V gene sequence: CDR1 SEHNR, CDR2 FQNEAQ (reference sequence). With 5 bases clipped from V and 3 bases from J, the junction kept 4 bases outside the gene matches. This CDR3 contains 13 residues. The CDR3 here is CASSRGQNYEQYF. CDR3 nucleotide sequence: TGTGCCAGCAGCCGGGGACAGAACTACGAGCAGTACTTC. The whole variable domain, remainder taken from reference TRBV7-9 and TRBJ2-7, is DTGVSQNPRHKITKRGQNVTFRCDPISEHNRLYWYRQTLGQGPEFLTYFQNEAQLEKSRLLSDRFSAERPKGSFSTLEIQRTEQGDSAMYLCASSRGQNYEQYFGPGTRLTVT.

This clone has only a few counts. The chain joins TRBV2 to TRBJ2-2, with 14 nucleotides matching TRBD2. The J segment lost 5 bases and the V segment lost 6 bases, leaving 2 bases of the junction unmatched. There are 15 residues in the CDR3. CDR1 and CDR2 from the germline V gene are SNHLY and FYNNEI. The CDR3 DNA follows: TGTGCCAGCAGCCGACTAGCGGGGGGGACCGGGGAGCTGTTTTTT. This gives the protein CASSRLAGGTGELFF.

The rearrangement joins TRBV11-2 to TRBJ2-2; weak D call: TRBD1 (5 bases). In germline, CDR1 is SGHAT, CDR2 FQNNGV. V lost 4 bases and J 4 bases, leaving 19 bases between the germline ends. The CDR3 spans 17 residues. This chain's CDR3 is CASSSPKLRQTTGELFF. In DNA form, the CDR3 reads TGTGCCAGCAGCTCCCCCAAACTGCGACAGACCACCGGGGAGCTGTTTTTT.

This clone is large in the sample. V gene TRBV27 combines with J gene TRBJ1-1, with D possibly matching TRBD1 (5 bases). The ends were cut back, 5 bases at V and 3 bases at J, with 16 bases in the middle. The CDR3 consists of 15 residues. Germline V gene data show CDR1 as MNHEY and CDR2 as SMNVEV (reference sequence). The CDR3 is CASSPQGRGHTEAFF. In DNA form, the CDR3 reads TGTGCCAGCAGTCCCCAGGGACGGGGCCACACTGAAGCTTTCTTT.

V and J are TRBV10-3 and TRBJ1-2; 8 bases line up with TRBD1. Looked up from germline, CDR1 is ENHRY and CDR2 is SYGVKD. V lost 2 bases and J lost 3; bases outside the gene matches: 8. The CDR3 length is 16 residues. DNA of the CDR3: TGTGCCATCAGTGAGGCAGCAGGGGGCTTTGACTATGGCTACACCTTC. This codes for CAISEAAGGFDYGYTF.

The chain employs TRBV29-1 and TRBJ1-1, with TRBD1 identical over 7 bases. Germline V gene sequence: CDR1 SQVTM, CDR2 ANQGSEA. CDR3 length: 14 residues. After removal of 1 base from V and 6 bases from J, the junction contained 8 bases not matched to a gene. The CDR3 DNA follows: TGCAGCGTTGAAGCAGACAGGGCTCGGTCTGAAGCTTTCTTT. This sequence encodes CSVEADRARSEAFF.

The genes are TRBV18 and TRBJ1-1; weak D call: TRBD1 (6 bases). Germline V gene sequence: CDR1 KGHSH, CDR2 LQKENI. V lost 6 bases, J lost 1 base, and 15 bases lay in between. This CDR3 has 15 amino acids. CDR3 region: CASSGTTSANTEAFF. CDR3 nucleotide sequence: TGTGCCAGCTCGGGGACAACATCGGCGAACACTGAAGCTTTCTTT.

This rearrangement joins TRBV7-8 to TRBJ2-3; 7 nucleotides match TRBD2. Trimming cost V 1 base and J 3 bases; bases outside gene matches: 7. The CDR3 has 16 residues. Germline assignment: CDR1 SGHVS and CDR2 FQNEAQ. CDR3 residues: CASSLGLLGGTDTQYF. CDR3 DNA: TGTGCCAGCAGCTTAGGTCTGCTGGGGGGGACAGATACGCAGTATTTT.

J is TRBJ1-2 and V is TRBV6-6; TRBD1 matches at 8 bases. Germline V gene data show CDR1 as MNHNY and CDR2 as SVGAGI (reference sequence). V gave up 4 bases and J gave up 7 bases; unmatched junction bases: 8. The CDR3 spans 14 residues. DNA of the CDR3: TGTGCCAGCAGTTCCAAGACAGGGGTCTCTGGCTACACCTTC. Its protein product is CASSSKTGVSGYTF.

The J gene is TRBJ2-7, the V gene TRBV27; 14 bases line up with TRBD2. Germline V gene data show CDR1 as MNHEY and CDR2 as SMNVEV (reference sequence). The V segment lost 5 bases and the J segment 2 bases; nucleotides outside the gene matches: 5. CDR3 length: 16 residues. CDR3 sequence (DNA): TGTGCCAGCAGTCGGAGGGGACTAGCGGGAGCCTACGAGCAGTACTTC. Translation: CASSRRGLAGAYEQYF.

CDR3 in amino acids: CASSYSGGEETQYF. DNA for the CDR3: TGTGCCAGCAGTTACTCGGGGGGGGAAGAGACCCAGTACTTC. The rearrangement links TRBV6-6 to TRBJ2-5; 7 bases map to TRBD2. In germline, CDR1 is MNHNY, CDR2 SVGAGI (reference sequence). Germline trimming cut 0 bases from V and 3 bases from J; bases unmatched to any gene: 1. This CDR3 has 14 residues.

This clone is medium-sized (0.01 to 0.1%) within its sample. The chain combines TRBV6-1 with TRBJ1-6, with D maybe TRBD1 (5 bases). This CDR3 spans 14 amino acids. Per the germline V gene, CDR1 is MNHNS and CDR2 is SASEGT. V dropped 2 bases and J dropped 8 bases, with 10 bases sitting between them. CDR3 sequence: CASSEWGRDSPLHF. CDR3 nucleotides: TGTGCCAGCAGTGAATGGGGCCGTGATTCACCCCTCCACTTT.

The rearrangement uses TRBV7-2 and TRBJ2-5, with D hard to call. This CDR3 is 11 amino acids long. Germline CDR1 is SGHTA and CDR2 is FQGNSA. Trimming shortened V by 7 bases and J by 13 bases, and 16 bases separated the two germline ends. CDR3 coding DNA: TGTGCCAGCAAACAATACACCGCCCTGTACTTC. It translates to CASKQYTALYF.

This chain uses TRBV7-9 with TRBJ1-2, with 8 bases fitting TRBD1. CDR3 size: 13 residues. The trim removed 4 bases at V and 13 bases at J, leaving 11 bases unmatched. Germline V lookup: CDR1 SEHNR, CDR2 FQNEAQ (reference sequence). The CDR3 bases are TGTGCCAGCAGCTCACCCGGGACAGGAGTGGGCACCTTC. It translates to CASSSPGTGVGTF.

This chain links TRBV7-2 with TRBJ2-3; no definite D call. Between the trimmed V and J ends, which lost 5 bases and 8 bases, there was a span of 14 bases. The CDR3 is 13 residues long. Germline values: CDR1 SGHTA, CDR2 FQGNSA. Here the CDR3 reads CASSPRVEVTQYF. DNA for the CDR3: TGTGCCAGCAGCCCTAGAGTGGAAGTTACGCAGTATTTT.

The chain combines TRBV21-1 with TRBJ2-3; the table's D gene call, TRBD2, was not cross checked with the DNA. TRBV21-1 is assigned pseudogene status. The CDR3 is 16 residues long. The CDR3 DNA is TGTGCCAGCAGCCCTAGGACTAGCGGTCCCACAGATACGCAGTATTTT. Protein sequence: CASSPRTSGPTDTQYF.

The rearrangement uses TRBV6-1 and TRBJ1-1, with a tentative D call TRBD1 (6 bases). Looked up from germline, CDR1 is MNHNS and CDR2 is SASEGT. The V gene lost 4 bases and the J gene lost 10 bases, with 13 bases spanning the gap. The CDR3 covers 12 residues. The CDR3 DNA is TGTGCCAGCAGTGCCTTCAGGGGAACAGCTTTCTTT. It is translated as CASSAFRGTAFF.